These T cell receptor beta chains were read from a single sample in a study of T-cell reconstitution after alpha-beta-depleted transplantation in children. Each CDR3 protein is one row after TCRdb ran MiXCR on the PCR reads. The table has under 300,000 distinct CDR3 sequences, around 10% seen once. Source: peripheral blood, taken 180 days after TCRalphabeta/CD19-depleted stem cell transplant. The receptors derive from a male patient aged 2 to 9 who had a stem cell transplant for chronic granulomatous disease, so the T cells may come from the graft donor. CDR3s include the opening cysteine and the closing phenylalanine or tryptophan. The order of the fields is clone size, J gene, V gene, D gene, CDR3 DNA, CDR3 protein. D genes are given only for firm matches. Clone size is given for some rows only: seen once, a few or many times, or a class if the clone is expanded.

many,TRBJ1-6,TRBV12-3/TRBV12-4,TRBD1,TGTGCCAGCAGTTTGTCCAGGGGGCGGAATTCACCCCTCCACTTT,CASSLSRGRNSPLHF
many,TRBJ1-1,TRBV19,TRBD1,TGTGCCAGTAGGACAGGGATGAACACTGAAGCTTTCTTT,CASRTGMNTEAFF
NA,TRBJ1-2,TRBV10-1,NA,TGCGCCAGCAGTGGGCCAGGATTATTTGACTACACCTTC,CASSGPGLFDYTF
many,TRBJ2-3,TRBV7-8,NA,TGTGCCAGCAGCCCGATGCTCACAGATACGCAGTATTTT,CASSPMLTDTQYF
many,TRBJ2-3,TRBV18,TRBD2,TGTGCCAGCTCACCACGAGCGAGCGGGAGCGTCCCGCAGTATTTT,CASSPRASGSVPQYF
many,TRBJ2-1,TRBV5-5,TRBD2,TGTGCCAGCAGCTTGACGGGGGGATATGAGCAGTTCTTC,CASSLTGGYEQFF
many,TRBJ2-7,TRBV28,NA,TGTGCCAGCAGTAAACCGGGCCAACTTTACGAGCAGTACTTC,CASSKPGQLYEQYF
many,TRBJ2-3,TRBV6-1,TRBD2,TGTGCCAGCAGTGCTCTCGGGGGGGCCACAGATACGCAGTATTTT,CASSALGGATDTQYF
few,TRBJ2-2,TRBV11-2,NA,TGTGCCAGCAGCTCTAGGGGGAATGCACAGAGGGGAATGGAGCTGTTTTTT,CASSSRGNAQRGMELFF
many,TRBJ2-5,TRBV27,TRBD1,TGTGCCAGCCGTGGGACAGGGGAAGGAGAGACCCAGTACTTC,CASRGTGEGETQYF
many,TRBJ2-7,TRBV15,NA,TGTGCCACCAGCAGAGGGGGAGGAGTGGAGGGATACGAGCAGTACTTC,CATSRGGGVEGYEQYF
many,TRBJ2-1,TRBV2,NA,TGTGCCAGCAGTGCCGAAGGGTATGAGCAGTTCTTC,CASSAEGYEQFF
many,TRBJ2-7,TRBV29-1,TRBD1,TGCAGCGTGGAAGAGGTAGGACAGGGGATCTCCTACGAGCAGTACTTC,CSVEEVGQGISYEQYF
many,TRBJ2-5,TRBV27,NA,TGTGCCAGCAGTTTAACCCTGAACCAAGAGACCCAGTACTTC,CASSLTLNQETQYF
many,TRBJ2-3,TRBV12-3/TRBV12-4,NA,TGTGCCAGCAGTTTAATCGCCCAGACCACGCAGTATTTT,CASSLIAQTTQYF
many,TRBJ1-1,TRBV18,NA,TGTGCCAGCTCACCACGGGGAGTGAACACTGAAGCTTTCTTT,CASSPRGVNTEAFF
NA,TRBJ2-1,TRBV3-1,TRBD2,TGTGCCAGCAGGTCGGTGGGGCTAGCGGGAAAATACAATGAGCAGTTCTTC,CASRSVGLAGKYNEQFF
many,TRBJ2-2,TRBV5-1,TRBD2,TGCGCCAGCAGCTTACTAGCGGGCGTGAACACCGGGGAGCTGTTTTTT,CASSLLAGVNTGELFF
many,TRBJ1-2,TRBV28,NA,TGTGCCAGCAGCTTGTGGGGGACTGGCTACACCTTC,CASSLWGTGYTF
few,TRBJ2-2,TRBV30,TRBD2,TGTGCCTGGACTAGCGGGACGAACACCGGGGAGCTGTTTTTT,CAWTSGTNTGELFF
NA,TRBJ2-1,TRBV30,NA,TGTGCCTGGACCCTCCATCGGGTACGCGGTTACAATGAGCAGTTCTTC,CAWTLHRVRGYNEQFF
NA,TRBJ2-6,TRBV13,NA,TGTGCCAGCAGGGACAACGATTGGGACGTCCTGACTTTC,CASRDNDWDVLTF
once,TRBJ2-7,TRBV11-1,NA,TGTGCCAGCAGCCGCACTCGAGGACGGGCCCTACCATACGAGCAGTACTTC,CASSRTRGRALPYEQYF
many,TRBJ2-5,TRBV3-1,NA,TGTGCCAGCAGCCGCCGGGGAAACGAAGAGACCCAGTACTTC,CASSRRGNEETQYF
many,TRBJ2-3,TRBV20-1,TRBD2,TGCAGTGCTATCCTACTAGCGACCACAGATACGCAGTATTTT,CSAILLATTDTQYF
many,TRBJ2-2,TRBV7-3,NA,TGTGCCAGCAGGAAAACAGGGAGGACCGGGGAGCTGTTTTTT,CASRKTGRTGELFF
many,TRBJ2-7,TRBV15,TRBD1,TGTGCCACCAGCAGGTCCGTACAGGGGACGGACGAGCAGTACTTC,CATSRSVQGTDEQYF
many,TRBJ1-1,TRBV18,NA,TGTGCCAGCTCACCACTGTCAGGGGAGACTGAAGCTTTCTTT,CASSPLSGETEAFF
many,TRBJ2-7,TRBV7-6,NA,TGTGCCAGCAGCTTAGAGGGCGGACACTCCTACGAGCAGTACTTC,CASSLEGGHSYEQYF
few,TRBJ2-2,TRBV25-1,TRBD2,TGTGCCAGCGGCAGTTTCAGCGGGAGGGGAGGCGGGGAGCTGTTTTTT,CASGSFSGRGGGELFF
many,TRBJ2-5,TRBV6-5,NA,TGTGCCAGCAGTTACTTTGGGGTCTTCCAAGAGACCCAGTACTTC,CASSYFGVFQETQYF
many,TRBJ1-5,TRBV7-8,NA,TGTGCCAGCAGCACCGACAGTTTCCAGCCCCAGCATTTT,CASSTDSFQPQHF
many,TRBJ2-1,TRBV5-1,NA,TGCGCCAGCAGCTTGGCGGGAGCGTTCTACAATGAGCAGTTCTTC,CASSLAGAFYNEQFF